This TCR beta chain is drawn from a study of shared T cell receptors in the human thymus. Libraries were prepared by immunoSEQ multiplex PCR; TCRdb keeps only in-frame clonotypes and omits some of them. The sample consists of approximately 400,000 clones, around 93% of them appearing once. The V gene's germline CDR1 is MNHEY and CDR2 SMNVEV (reference sequence). CDR3 length: 17 amino acids. V lost 2 bases and J lost 4; bases outside the gene matches: 11. The receptor comes from a human donor. The rearrangement links TRBV27 to TRBJ1-1, with 9 nucleotides matching TRBD1. The sequenced sample consisted of thymocytes. Here the CDR3 DNA reads TGTGCCAGCAGTTTAGGAACAGGGGGCCGATGGGTCACTGAAGCTTTCTTT. It codes for CASSLGTGGRWVTEAFF.